The clone carrying this TCR beta chain occurred once. In terms of age and location, participants ranged from roughly 18 to 90 years and lived in under 30 US areas. This CDR3 is built from 16 residues. Germline V CDR1 and CDR2: SGHTA, FQGNSA. Losses at the gene ends were 0 bases for V and 2 bases for J; bases not matched to a gene: 7. Clones were read by immunoSEQ multiplex PCR, and TCRdb kept only the in-frame ones, dropping some. The sample holds 150,000 to 200,000 clones, roughly nine tenths seen once. These data belong to a study of blood T cell repertoires in COVID-19. Study at large: Italy, Spain and the United States were the sources of the convalescent and acute COVID-19 samples. T cells, B-cell-depleted T cells, or PBMCs provided the cDNA or gDNA that served as material.

The clonotype originates from a woman aged 40 to 55 with acute COVID-19. The sample taken for sequencing was PBMCs or T cells enriched from blood (not recorded which). The chain has TRBV7-2 and TRBJ2-7; 7 nucleotides match TRBD1. In DNA, the CDR3 is TGTGCCAGCAGCTTAGCAGTTGACAGGGATACCTACGAGCAGTACTTC. Translated, it gives CASSLAVDRDTYEQYF.